This is a list of T cell receptor beta chains from one sample in a study of cytomegalovirus exposure and HLA in healthy donors. This table comes from immunoSEQ multiplex PCR, and its TCRdb copy is limited to in-frame clones, with some not included. The sample carries 82,000 or so clones, 95% recorded once. Sequenced input: PBMCs. The receptor source for this set is a woman aged 18-29 years in good health and CMV-seronegative. Both conserved end residues are part of each CDR3. D genes are given only for firm matches. Not all rows give a size; the values are once, few, many and, for expanded clones, a class.

V,D,size,J,DNA,CDR3
TRBV5-1,TRBD1,-,TRBJ1-1,TGCGCCAGCAGCAGGGGGAACAGGGGACCGAACACTGAAGCTTTCTTT,CASSRGNRGPNTEAFF
TRBV7-8,-,-,TRBJ2-1,TGTGCCAGCAGCTTAGTCTTCTCCTACAATGAGCAGTTCTTC,CASSLVFSYNEQFF
TRBV10-2,TRBD2,-,TRBJ2-2,TGCGCCAGCAGTGAATCGGGACTAGAGGGGGCCGGGGAGCTGTTTTTT,CASSESGLEGAGELFF
TRBV7-9,-,-,TRBJ1-4,TGTGCCAGCAGCCGGACAGTGAATAATGAAAAACTGTTTTTT,CASSRTVNNEKLFF
TRBV7-6,TRBD2,-,TRBJ2-1,TGTGCCAGCAGCCCTAGACTAGCGGGAACGGGTGAGCAGTTCTTC,CASSPRLAGTGEQFF
TRBV27,-,-,TRBJ1-1,TGTGCCAGCAGTTGGACTGTGAACACTGAAGCTTTCTTT,CASSWTVNTEAFF
TRBV6-5,TRBD2,-,TRBJ2-1,TGTGCCAGCAGTTACGGGCGGGGGGCGTATGAGCAGTTCTTC,CASSYGRGAYEQFF
TRBV6-6,TRBD2,-,TRBJ2-1,TGTGCCAGCAGTTACTCGGGACTAGCGCAGGAGCAGTTCTTC,CASSYSGLAQEQFF
TRBV7-6,TRBD1,-,TRBJ1-1,TGTGCCAGCAGCTTAAATGACAGGGGAGTTACTGAAGCTTTCTTT,CASSLNDRGVTEAFF
TRBV11-2,TRBD1,-,TRBJ1-5,TGTGCCAGCAGCTTAGTTGGGGACAGGGGGGTTACTCAGCCCCAGCATTTT,CASSLVGDRGVTQPQHF
TRBV15,-,-,TRBJ1-2,TGTGCCACCAGCAGCCTTTCTAGCTATGGCTACACCTTC,CATSSLSSYGYTF
TRBV10-1,-,-,TRBJ2-2,TGCGCCAGCAGTTGGGACACCCTAGAGCTGTTTTTT,CASSWDTLELFF
TRBV7-7,-,once,TRBJ2-7,TGTGCCAGCAGCTTAGGGCTGGGGGCAGCCTACGAGCAGTACTTC,CASSLGLGAAYEQYF
TRBV5-4,TRBD2,once,TRBJ2-3,TGTGCCAGCAGCCTCGGACTAGCACCAGATACGCAGTATTTT,CASSLGLAPDTQYF
TRBV7-9,TRBD1,-,TRBJ2-1,TGTGCCAGCAGAGCCGGGACAGGGGACTACAATGAGCAGTTCTTC,CASRAGTGDYNEQFF
TRBV5-6,TRBD2,-,TRBJ2-1,TGTGCCAGCAGCTCCCCTAGCGGGGGGGCGGTAAGGAATGAGCAGTTCTTC,CASSSPSGGAVRNEQFF
TRBV7-2,-,-,TRBJ2-7,TGTGCCAGCAGCTTAGAACACAGGGTCGGACACGAGCAGTACTTC,CASSLEHRVGHEQYF
TRBV12-5,TRBD1,-,TRBJ2-7,TGTGCTAGTGGTTTGGCCCGACAGGGTGGCGAGCAGTACTTC,CASGLARQGGEQYF
TRBV6-6,-,once,TRBJ1-2,TGTGCCAGCAGTTTCGACCGGACATATGGCTACACCTTC,CASSFDRTYGYTF
TRBV29-1,-,-,TRBJ2-1,TGCAGCGTTGAGGTTCCCAGCTCCTACAATGAGCAGTTCTTC,CSVEVPSSYNEQFF
TRBV7-7,-,-,TRBJ2-2,TGTGCCAGCAGCGATAAGAGCACCGGGGAGCTGTTTTTT,CASSDKSTGELFF
TRBV6-5,TRBD2,-,TRBJ2-1,TGTGCCAGCAGCCGGACTAGCGGTTACAATGAGCAGTTCTTC,CASSRTSGYNEQFF
TRBV7-2,TRBD2,-,TRBJ2-1,TGTGCCAGCAGCCTACCTAGCGGGGGGGCGAATGAGCAGTTCTTC,CASSLPSGGANEQFF
TRBV4-1,TRBD1,-,TRBJ1-2,TGCGCCAGCAGCCAAGGTGGGACAGGGATACTAAGACACTATGGCTACACCTTC,CASSQGGTGILRHYGYTF
TRBV4-3,-,-,TRBJ1-2,TGCGCCAGCAGCCAAGAATCAGCGCCAATCTATGGCTACACCTTC,CASSQESAPIYGYTF
TRBV28,-,-,TRBJ2-3,TGTGCCAGCAGTACTGCAGATACGCAGTATTTT,CASSTADTQYF